Listed here is a single T cell receptor (beta chain). The antigen remains undetermined. Sample time point: week 23, last vaccination. The vaccine gave 300 ug of a 20-mer mutant IDH1 peptide subcutaneously per dose. Germline-derived CDR1 and CDR2 are SNHLY and FYNNEI. Trimming took 3 bases from V and 2 from J; bases not matched to a gene: 9. The CDR3 sequence is 16 residues long. These data belong to a study of a mutant IDH1 vaccine in newly diagnosed glioma. Study details: The first vaccination came 4-6 weeks after radiotherapy alone, or with temozolomide cycles. Mean patient age was about 40 years; 62.5% were male and about 40% female. Findings and limits, study-wide: The authors found pseudoprogression apparently unrelated to changes in top peripheral T cell clonotypes.

The table came from immunoSEQ multiplex PCR; TCRdb's copy has only in-frame clones and leaves some out. This table has about 29,000 clones, 80% appearing once. The source of this sequence is a woman between 18 and 30 years old with glioma. The gene calls are TRBV2 and TRBJ2-7; TRBD2 matches at 8 bases. The specimen was PBMCs, collected from a glioma patient whose treatment included an IDH1 peptide vaccine. The CDR3, as DNA: TGTGCCAGCAGTGACGGGCGGGGGGCGCTTACCTACGAGCAGTACTTC. Its protein product is CASSDGRGALTYEQYF.